This entry lists 32 T cell receptor beta chains sequenced from one sample in a study of T cell repertoires in cytomegalovirus infection. No antigen has been assigned to these receptors. Via MiXCR, TCRdb re-called the reads, giving one row per CDR3 protein. The sample contains about 500,000 distinct CDR3 sequences, 33% of which appear only once. Sequenced material: cultured PBMCs, taken from culture after CMV antigen stimulation. These receptors were obtained from a human donor in good health (CMV status not recorded). Some clones in this sample may be carry-over from other donors' samples.

This clonotype occurred many times. This sequence joins TRBV7-2 and TRBJ1-1; 12 bases line up with TRBD1. Trimming at V came to 5 bases and at J to 4 bases, leaving 5 bases not matched to a gene. The CDR3 totals 15 residues. The germline V gene has CDR1 SGHTA and CDR2 FQGNSA. The CDR3 region is CASSTGTGGPTEAFF. For the CDR3, the DNA is TGTGCCAGCAGCACCGGGACAGGGGGCCCCACTGAAGCTTTCTTT.

The chain carries TRBV6-2 or TRBV6-3 and TRBJ2-4; TRBD1 is a possible D gene (5 bases). The V and J ends lost 2 bases and 0 bases respectively, with 17 bases between them. The germline V gene encodes CDR1 MNHEY and CDR2 SVGEGT. The CDR3 runs to 18 residues. CDR3 in DNA: TGTGCCAGCAGTTACCGAGATATGGAGCAGGGAGCCAAAAACATTCAGTACTTC. It yields the protein CASSYRDMEQGAKNIQYF.

The chain combines TRBV19 with TRBJ2-2; 7 nucleotides align to TRBD1. From germline, CDR1 is LNHDA and CDR2 SQIVND (reference sequence). The J segment lost 6 bases and the V segment lost 4 bases, leaving 8 bases of the junction unmatched. The CDR3 loop spans 15 amino acids. This CDR3 reads CASSTTTGRAGELFF. CDR3 bases: TGTGCCAGTAGTACGACGACAGGGCGGGCCGGGGAGCTGTTTTTT.

This chain uses TRBV6-5 with TRBJ1-2; D is unresolved. Trimming left V 4 bases short and J 3 bases short, with 9 bases between. Germline CDR1 MNHEY, CDR2 SVGAGI. The CDR3 is made up of 13 amino acids. The CDR3 protein is CASSLTEYYGYTF. The CDR3 DNA follows: TGTGCCAGCAGTTTGACGGAGTACTATGGCTACACCTTC.

The V and J genes are TRBV4-1 and TRBJ2-7; 9 nucleotides line up with TRBD2. Trimming at V came to 1 base and at J to 7 bases, leaving 8 bases not matched to a gene. The CDR3 is made up of 15 amino acids. Per germline, CDR1 MGHRA and CDR2 YSYEKL. CDR3 residues: CASSQALAGPGEQYV. Here the CDR3 DNA reads TGCGCCAGCAGCCAAGCCCTAGCGGGGCCGGGGGAGCAGTACGTC.

The chain has TRBV15 and TRBJ2-7, with D perhaps TRBD1 (7 bases). The CDR3 length is 14 residues. CDR1 LNHNV and CDR2 YYDKDF come from the germline V gene (reference sequence). The V and J ends lost 5 bases and 0 bases respectively, with 11 bases between them. In DNA form, the CDR3 reads TGTGCCACCAGCCGCGGGGACAGCTCCTACGAGCAGTACTTC. Its protein is CATSRGDSSYEQYF.

The chain is built from TRBV7-8 and TRBJ2-7; unclear D gene. Deletions cut 8 bases from V and 3 bases from J, with 8 bases between. Germline CDR1 and CDR2: SGHVS and FQNEAQ. The CDR3 has 11 amino acids. Written as DNA, the CDR3 is TGTGCCAGCGCCCGTGACTACGAGCAGTACTTC. This gives the protein CASARDYEQYF. Complete variable domain (other parts from reference TRBV7-8 and TRBJ2-7): GAGVSQSPRYKVAKRGQDVALRCDPISGHVSLFWYQQALGQGPEFLTYFQNEAQLDKSGLPSDRFFAERPEGSVSTLKIQRTQQEDSAVYLCASARDYEQYFGPGTRLTVT.

The chain recombines TRBV27 with TRBJ1-1; D might be TRBD1 (5 bases). CDR1 is MNHEY and CDR2 is SMNVEV in the germline V gene (reference sequence). V dropped 6 bases and J dropped 4 bases, with 15 bases sitting between them. This CDR3 is built from 14 residues. The CDR3 DNA reads as TGTGCCAGCAGGGGAGGGGAGGAGAGCACTGAAGCTTTCTTT. Translating it yields CASRGGEESTEAFF.

The chain employs TRBV27 and TRBJ1-1, with 10 nucleotides matching TRBD1. Germline V gene lookup returns CDR1 MNHEY and CDR2 SMNVEV (reference sequence). V lost 0 bases and J lost 7; bases outside the gene matches: 11. The CDR3 sequence is 17 residues long. This CDR3 is CASSLSWNGQGGLEAFF. CDR3 sequence (DNA): TGTGCCAGCAGTTTATCATGGAATGGACAGGGGGGACTTGAAGCTTTCTTT.

This chain connects TRBV6-5 to TRBJ1-1; 11 bases align to TRBD1. V shed 6 bases and J 1 base; nucleotides not matched to a gene: 4. This CDR3 contains 15 residues. Germline assignment: CDR1 MNHEY and CDR2 SVGAGI. The CDR3 spells CASSPGQGANTEAFF. The CDR3, as DNA: TGTGCCAGCAGCCCTGGACAGGGGGCGAACACTGAAGCTTTCTTT.

Here the CDR3 DNA reads TGTGCCGTCGCAAACTCCGATCCTATTACGGGACAGGGGGCTCCTAATGAAAAACTGTTTTTT. The encoded protein is CAVANSDPITGQGAPNEKLFF. This chain joins TRBV2 and TRBJ1-4; 12 nucleotides agree with TRBD1. With 11 bases clipped from V and 3 bases from J, the junction kept 25 bases outside the gene matches. This CDR3 region has 21 residues. Germline V gives CDR1 SNHLY, CDR2 FYNNEI.

The chain is built from TRBV29-1 and TRBJ2-1; D unresolved. V lost 6 bases to trimming and J lost 6 bases, with 12 bases between them. The CDR3 totals 12 residues. Germline V gene data show CDR1 as SQVTM and CDR2 as ANQGSEA. CDR3 sequence: CSVAASGNEQFF. DNA of the CDR3: TGCAGCGTGGCGGCAAGTGGCAATGAGCAGTTCTTC.

In its sample, this clonotype was seen many times. V and J are TRBV7-2 and TRBJ2-7; weak D call: TRBD2 (7 bases). The CDR3 is 14 residues long. Trimming pared 7 bases from V and 4 bases from J, leaving 17 bases between. Germline V gene data show CDR1 as SGHTA and CDR2 as FQGNSA. The CDR3 nucleotides are TGTGCCAGCAAGGGGGGAGGGCCAGGTTACGAGCAGTACTTC. This encodes CASKGGGPGYEQYF.

This clonotype appeared once. For the CDR3, the DNA is TGTGCCAGCAGCGTTCAGGGCTCTAATGAAAAACTGTTTTTT. This sequence encodes CASSVQGSNEKLFF. The chain links TRBV5-3 to TRBJ1-4; TRBD1 might be the D (5 bases). TRBV5-3 is classed as an ORF, of uncertain function. V was shortened by 8 bases and J by 3 bases, with 14 bases between the two germline ends. The length of the CDR3 is 14 residues.

This clonotype showed up many times. The chain uses TRBV7-2 and TRBJ2-5; the D is unclear. Germline-derived CDR1 and CDR2 are SGHTA and FQGNSA. This CDR3 comprises 13 residues. The V end lost 0 bases, the J end lost 4 bases, and 6 bases lay between the germline ends. CDR3 DNA sequence: TGTGCCAGCAGCTTAGCGGCATCAGAGACCCAGTACTTC. Encoded protein: CASSLAASETQYF.

In this sample, this clonotype turned up many times. This rearrangement joins TRBV4-2 to TRBJ2-2; D gene uncertain. The CDR3 extends over 16 amino acids. V was trimmed by 4 bases and J by 3 bases, leaving 15 bases between them. In germline, CDR1 is LGHNA, CDR2 YNFKEQ. This chain's CDR3 is CASSPRSGLYTGELFF. CDR3 DNA sequence: TGTGCCAGCAGCCCCCGATCCGGGCTGTACACCGGGGAGCTGTTTTTT.

The V gene is TRBV12-3 or TRBV12-4, the J gene TRBJ2-1, with no clear D. V lost 7 bases and J 9 bases, leaving 10 bases between the germline ends. This CDR3 has 11 residues. The CDR3 spells CASTVGSEQFF. Here the CDR3 DNA reads TGTGCCAGCACCGTCGGTAGTGAGCAGTTCTTC.

The chain carries TRBV7-2 and TRBJ1-3; TRBD1 matches at 7 bases. CDR1 and CDR2 from the germline V gene are SGHTA and FQGNSA. V lost 5 bases to trimming and J lost 6 bases; unmatched junction nucleotides: 4. The CDR3 sequence is 13 residues long. The chain's CDR3 is CASSPTGTNTIYF. The CDR3 coding sequence is TGTGCCAGCAGCCCGACAGGGACAAACACCATATATTTT. Full variable domain (remainder filled in from reference TRBV7-2 and TRBJ1-3): GAGVSQSPSNKVTEKGKDVELRCDPISGHTALYWYRQSLGQGLEFLIYFQGNSAPDKSGLPSDRFSAERTGGSVSTLTIQRTQQEDSAVYLCASSPTGTNTIYFGEGSWLTVV.

This clonotype was recorded many times. This rearrangement joins TRBV7-3 to TRBJ2-3, with D perhaps given as TRBD1 or TRBD2 (5 bases each). V was trimmed by 5 bases and J by 2 bases, leaving 14 bases between them. CDR3 size: 15 residues. Germline V gene lookup returns CDR1 SGHTA and CDR2 FQGTGA. The CDR3 loop reads CASSPRGAYTDTQYF. CDR3 sequence (DNA): TGTGCCAGCAGCCCCAGAGGGGCCTACACAGATACGCAGTATTTT.

This sequence joins TRBV6-2 or TRBV6-3 and TRBJ2-7; D may be TRBD2 (5 bases). Germline V gene lookup returns CDR1 MNHEY and CDR2 SVGEGT. Trimming took 8 bases from V and 5 from J, leaving 16 bases between them. The CDR3 sequence is 13 residues long. The CDR3 here is CASGQTGVHEQYV. The CDR3 DNA sequence: TGTGCCAGCGGCCAGACCGGGGTACACGAGCAGTACGTC.

V and J are TRBV7-9 and TRBJ2-7, with TRBD1 as a possible D gene (6 bases). Germline CDR1 is SEHNR and CDR2 is FQNEAQ (reference sequence). CDR3 size: 13 residues. The V gene lost 5 bases and the J gene lost 1 base, with 9 bases spanning the gap. CDR3 bases: TGTGCCAGCAGCGACGGACAGTCCTACGAGCAGTACTTC. It specifies CASSDGQSYEQYF.

The chain is built from TRBV18 and TRBJ2-3, with TRBD2 identical over 14 bases. In germline, CDR1 is KGHSH, CDR2 LQKENI. The junction had 3 bases not matched to a gene; V was cut back by 3 bases and J by 10 bases. The CDR3 loop spans 14 amino acids. CDR3: CASSPGTSGSSQYF. CDR3 bases: TGTGCCAGCTCACCGGGGACTAGCGGGAGTTCGCAGTATTTT. Together with reference TRBV18 and TRBJ2-3, the CDR3 gives the full variable domain: NAGVMQNPRHLVRRRGQEARLRCSPMKGHSHVYWYRQLPEEGLKFMVYLQKENIIDESGMPKERFSAEFPKEGPSILRIQQVVRGDSAAYFCASSPGTSGSSQYFGPGTRLTVL.

This clonotype was seen a single time. V gene TRBV20-1 combines with J gene TRBJ2-7; 7 positions agree with TRBD1. J was trimmed by 3 bases and V by 6 bases; bases with no gene match: 17. The CDR3 totals 16 residues. CDR1 is DFQATT and CDR2 is SNEGSKA in the germline V gene (reference sequence). The DNA of the CDR3 is TGCAGTGCCCACACTCTAGAGAAGGGGGCTCTCTACGAGCAGTACTTC. Translated: CSAHTLEKGALYEQYF.

This clonotype was seen a few times. The chain couples TRBV6-1 to TRBJ2-5, with 9 bases identical to TRBD2. The CDR3 is 14 residues long. V gave up 8 bases and J gave up 5 bases; unmatched junction bases: 9. Germline-derived CDR1 and CDR2 are MNHNS and SASEGT. Written as DNA, the CDR3 is TGTGCCAGCGGGGGCGGGAGGGGCCGGGAGACCCAGTACTTC. Protein: CASGGGRGRETQYF.

This clonotype came up many times. The CDR3 coding sequence is TGTGCCAGCGGGGGAAAAGGGCTAGCGGGAGGTTTTCCCGGTGAGCAGTTCTTC. As protein: CASGGKGLAGGFPGEQFF. This chain links TRBV7-6 with TRBJ2-1, with 11 bases aligning to TRBD2. Per germline, CDR1 SGHVS and CDR2 FNYEAQ. Trimming cost V 8 bases and J 9 bases; bases outside gene matches: 21. There are 18 residues in the CDR3.

The chain recombines TRBV29-1 with TRBJ2-7; D gene unclear. This CDR3 contains 14 residues. Germline V gene data show CDR1 as SQVTM and CDR2 as ANQGSEA. V was pared by 5 bases and J by 2 bases, with 16 bases between. For the CDR3, the DNA is TGCAGCGTTCTTGGCAACCCGAGTACCTACGAGCAGTACTTC. It yields the protein CSVLGNPSTYEQYF.

J is TRBJ2-5 and V is TRBV2, with no clear D. CDR3 length: 12 amino acids. Germline CDR1 and CDR2: SNHLY and FYNNEI. The ends were cut back, 11 bases at V and 1 base at J, with 11 bases in the middle. CDR3 amino acids: CASTTIQETQYF. In nucleotides, the CDR3 is TGTGCCTCTACAACCATCCAAGAGACCCAGTACTTC. Supplemented by reference TRBV2 and TRBJ2-5, the full variable domain reads EPEVTQTPSHQVTQMGQEVILRCVPISNHLYFYWYRQILGQKVEFLVSFYNNEISEKSEIFDDQFSVERPDGSNFTLKIRSTKLEDSAMYFCASTTIQETQYFGPGTRLLVL.

This clonotype was detected a few times. The rearrangement links TRBV19 to TRBJ2-5; D tentatively fits TRBD1 or TRBD2 (5 bases each). This CDR3 comprises 16 residues. The germline gives CDR1 LNHDA, CDR2 SQIVND (reference sequence). V was trimmed by 4 bases and J by 5 bases, leaving 20 bases between them. DNA for the CDR3: TGTGCCAGTAGTAATCGCTTCGAGGGGCCCGAGGAGACCCAGTACTTC. The encoded protein is CASSNRFEGPEETQYF.

The rearrangement uses TRBV19 and TRBJ2-5; 8 bases map to TRBD2. From germline, CDR1 is LNHDA and CDR2 SQIVND (reference sequence). The CDR3 extends over 17 amino acids. J was trimmed by 1 base and V by 5 bases; bases with no gene match: 12. CDR3 sequence: CASSVPWPSGSQETQYF. For the CDR3, the DNA is TGTGCCAGTAGTGTCCCCTGGCCTAGCGGGTCCCAAGAGACCCAGTACTTC.

This clonotype was counted a few times. The genes are TRBV19 and TRBJ1-5, with 7 bases aligning to TRBD1. The CDR3 totals 17 residues. The germline V gene encodes CDR1 LNHDA and CDR2 SQIVND (reference sequence). V was pared by 4 bases and J by 2 bases, with 11 bases of the junction left unmatched. This chain's CDR3 is CASSTVLGQSGNQPQHF. As DNA, the CDR3 is TGTGCCAGTAGTACAGTATTGGGACAGTCAGGCAATCAGCCCCAGCATTTT.

This clonotype was observed a handful of times. The chain recombines TRBV29-1 with TRBJ2-5; D not resolved. Deletions cut 4 bases from V and 2 bases from J, with 11 bases between. CDR1 is SQVTM, CDR2 ANQGSEA, per germline. This CDR3 comprises 13 residues. The CDR3 loop reads CSVAMSEQETQYF. CDR3 bases: TGCAGCGTTGCCATGTCAGAGCAAGAGACCCAGTACTTC.

The J gene is TRBJ2-7, the V gene TRBV27; D is possibly TRBD2 (6 bases). The V end was cut by 6 bases, the J end by 1 base, with 19 bases between. This CDR3 has 16 residues. From germline, CDR1 is MNHEY and CDR2 SMNVEV (reference sequence). The CDR3 loop is CASRPGEALISYEQYF. The CDR3 DNA sequence: TGTGCCAGCAGACCCGGGGAGGCCCTTATATCCTACGAGCAGTACTTC.